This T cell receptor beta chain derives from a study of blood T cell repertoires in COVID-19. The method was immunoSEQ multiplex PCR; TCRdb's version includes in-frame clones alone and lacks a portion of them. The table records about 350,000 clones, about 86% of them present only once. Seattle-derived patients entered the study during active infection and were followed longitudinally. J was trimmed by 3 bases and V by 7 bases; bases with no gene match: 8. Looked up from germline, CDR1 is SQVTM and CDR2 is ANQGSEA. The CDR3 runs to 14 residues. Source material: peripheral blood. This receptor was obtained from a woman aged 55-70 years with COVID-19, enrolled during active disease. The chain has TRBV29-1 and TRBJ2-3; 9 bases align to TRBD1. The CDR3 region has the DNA TGCAGCGCAACACCGGGACAGGGAACAGATACGCAGTATTTT. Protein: CSATPGQGTDTQYF.